Following are 14 T cell receptor beta chains from one sample sequenced in a study of CD8 T cells in ankylosing spondylitis. MiXCR, applied by TCRdb to the 5' RACE reads, yields one record per CDR3 protein. The sample holds 100,000 to 150,000 distinct CDR3 sequences, roughly 6.6% seen once. Material for sequencing was blood, either unsorted or a sorted T cell fraction (not recorded which). These receptors were obtained from a male donor with ankylosing spondylitis or in good health (not recorded which).

This clonotype appeared many times. This rearrangement joins TRBV6-2 or TRBV6-3 to TRBJ2-6; 9 bases align to TRBD2. V lost 0 bases, J lost 0 bases, and 3 bases stayed unmatched. This CDR3 has 18 residues. The V gene's germline CDR1 is MNHEY and CDR2 SVGEGT. The CDR3 nucleotides read TGTGCCAGCAGTTACTCCGGGACTAGCAGCTCTGGGGCCAACGTCCTGACTTTC. Amino acid sequence: CASSYSGTSSSGANVLTF.

This clonotype was counted many times. This chain uses TRBV3-1 with TRBJ2-2; D is possibly TRBD2 (5 bases). The CDR3 is made up of 15 amino acids. Germline V gene data show CDR1 as LGHDT and CDR2 as YNNKEL (reference sequence). V gave up 1 base and J gave up 5 bases, with 11 bases separating them. This chain's CDR3 is CASSQGADYTGELFF. In DNA form, the CDR3 reads TGTGCCAGCAGCCAAGGGGCCGACTATACCGGGGAGCTGTTTTTT.

The sample holds many counts of this clonotype. The chain recombines TRBV12-3 or TRBV12-4 with TRBJ1-5; D perhaps matches TRBD1 (6 bases). Trimming removed 5 bases at V and 6 bases at J, with 17 bases between. CDR3 length: 15 residues. The CDR3 nucleotides read TGTGCCAGCAGTAACAGGGAGCCGATCGGTCAGCCCCAGCATTTT. Its protein product is CASSNREPIGQPQHF.

At least ten counts were recorded for this clonotype. The DNA of the CDR3 is TGTGCCAGCAGTTCCTACGGGACTAGCTTCGACGAGCAGTACTTC. This translates into CASSSYGTSFDEQYF. The chain carries TRBV12-3 or TRBV12-4 and TRBJ2-7, with 9 nucleotides matching TRBD2. This CDR3 is 15 amino acids long. Trimming cost V 4 bases and J 5 bases; bases outside gene matches: 9.

This clonotype showed up many times. V and J are TRBV4-3 and TRBJ1-2, with D perhaps TRBD1 (6 bases). V was clipped by 1 base and J by 4 bases, with 16 bases between them. CDR1 is LGHNA, CDR2 YSLEER, per germline. The CDR3 spans 16 residues. The CDR3 nucleotides read TGCGCCAGCAGCCAAGGGACTGACAGGTACCCCTATGGCTACACCTTC. This encodes CASSQGTDRYPYGYTF.

This clonotype was detected many times. The J gene is TRBJ1-2, the V gene TRBV7-2; TRBD1 matches at 10 bases. This CDR3 contains 14 residues. Looked up from germline, CDR1 is SGHTA and CDR2 is FQGNSA. V trimming: 5 bases; J trimming: 3 bases; junction bases outside the gene matches: 3. CDR3 amino acids: CASSAGTGDYGYTF. For the CDR3, the DNA is TGTGCCAGCAGCGCCGGGACAGGGGACTATGGCTACACCTTC. Full variable domain (outside the CDR3, taken from reference TRBV7-2 and TRBJ1-2): GAGVSQSPSNKVTEKGKDVELRCDPISGHTALYWYRQSLGQGLEFLIYFQGNSAPDKSGLPSDRFSAERTGGSVSTLTIQRTQQEDSAVYLCASSAGTGDYGYTFGSGTRLTVV.

In this sample, this clonotype turned up many times. The V gene is TRBV9, the J gene TRBJ2-1; 8 bases are a match to TRBD2. V was pared by 0 bases and J by 3 bases, with 5 bases of the junction left unmatched. The CDR3 loop spans 16 amino acids. Germline V gene data show CDR1 as SGDLS and CDR2 as YYNGEE. DNA of the CDR3: TGTGCCAGCAGCGTAGATGCACTAGCGGACTACAATGAGCAGTTCTTC. Its protein is CASSVDALADYNEQFF.

This clonotype has ten or more counts. The V and J genes are TRBV7-2 and TRBJ2-3, with 8 bases matching TRBD1. The CDR3 covers 15 residues. Germline CDR1 SGHTA, CDR2 FQGNSA. The ends lost 4 bases at V and 0 bases at J; junction bases unmatched: 3. CDR3: CASSSWTGSTDTQYF. The CDR3 nucleotides read TGTGCCAGCAGCTCTTGGACAGGGAGCACAGATACGCAGTATTTT.

This clonotype was seen at least ten times. The V gene is TRBV14, the J gene TRBJ2-3; the match to TRBD1 covers 8 bases. Germline trimming cut 1 base from V and 8 bases from J; bases unmatched to any gene: 11. CDR1 is SGHDN and CDR2 is FVKESK in the germline V gene. The CDR3 is 16 amino acids. The CDR3 DNA sequence: TGTGCCAGCAGCCAAGGTGACAGGGGCATCAGGGGTACGCAGTATTTT. As protein: CASSQGDRGIRGTQYF.

This clonotype has a count of ten or more. CDR3 in amino acids: CAISDTGSHEQYF. CDR3 DNA: TGTGCCATCAGTGATACGGGTTCCCACGAGCAGTACTTC. The chain links TRBV10-3 to TRBJ2-7, with D unresolved. Germline lookup yields CDR1 ENHRY and CDR2 SYGVKD. Deletions cut 3 bases from V and 5 bases from J, with 11 bases between. This CDR3 comprises 13 residues.

At least ten counts were recorded for this clonotype. The chain uses TRBV7-2 and TRBJ2-3; no firm D call. This CDR3 contains 14 residues. Germline CDR1 and CDR2: SGHTA and FQGNSA. Trimming took 1 base from V and 3 from J, leaving 8 bases between them. CDR3 protein: CASSLERVTDTQYF. The CDR3 coding sequence is TGTGCCAGCAGCTTAGAGAGAGTGACAGATACGCAGTATTTT.

Many counts were recorded for this clonotype. The genes are TRBV20-1 and TRBJ1-1; 8 bases align to TRBD1. The CDR3 sequence is 13 residues long. The junction had 8 bases not matched to a gene; V was cut back by 6 bases and J by 5 bases. Germline loops: CDR1 DFQATT, CDR2 SNEGSKA (reference sequence). As DNA, the CDR3 is TGCAGTGCGACACAGGGGGTTGGGACTGAAGCTTTCTTT. Its protein product is CSATQGVGTEAFF.

There are many counts of this clonotype. The chain joins TRBV6-2 or TRBV6-3 to TRBJ2-1, with no clear D. Germline V CDR1 and CDR2: MNHEY, SVGEGT. V was cut by 2 bases and J by 4 bases, with 18 bases left in between. The CDR3 is 17 residues long. CDR3 protein: CASSYLSGPSVYNEQFF. CDR3 DNA sequence: TGTGCCAGCAGTTACCTTTCCGGGCCATCGGTTTACAATGAGCAGTTCTTC.

The sample holds many counts of this clonotype. The chain combines TRBV3-1 with TRBJ2-3; D is uncertain. V dropped 3 bases and J dropped 6 bases, with 13 bases sitting between them. The CDR3 has 14 residues. The V gene's germline CDR1 is LGHDT and CDR2 YNNKEL (reference sequence). The CDR3 loop is CASSQWHPFDTQYF. The CDR3 nucleotides are TGTGCCAGCAGCCAGTGGCACCCTTTCGATACGCAGTATTTT.